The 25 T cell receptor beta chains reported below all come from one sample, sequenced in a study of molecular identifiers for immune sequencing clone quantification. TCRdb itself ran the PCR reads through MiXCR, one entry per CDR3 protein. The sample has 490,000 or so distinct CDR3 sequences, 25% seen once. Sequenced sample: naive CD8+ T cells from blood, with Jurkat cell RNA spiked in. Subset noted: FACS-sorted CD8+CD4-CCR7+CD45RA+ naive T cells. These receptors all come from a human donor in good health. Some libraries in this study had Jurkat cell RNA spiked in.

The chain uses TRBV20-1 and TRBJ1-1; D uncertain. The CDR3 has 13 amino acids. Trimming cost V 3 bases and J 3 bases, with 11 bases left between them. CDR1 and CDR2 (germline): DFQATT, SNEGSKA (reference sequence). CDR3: CSARDVGDTEAFF. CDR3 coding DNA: TGCAGTGCTAGGGACGTCGGGGACACTGAAGCTTTCTTT.

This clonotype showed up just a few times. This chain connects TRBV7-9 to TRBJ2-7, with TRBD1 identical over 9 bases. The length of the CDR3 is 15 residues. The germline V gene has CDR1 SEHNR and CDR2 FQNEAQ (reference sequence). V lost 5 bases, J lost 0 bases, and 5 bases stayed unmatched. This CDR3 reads CASSGGTGSSYEQYF. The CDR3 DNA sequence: TGTGCCAGCAGCGGGGGGACAGGGAGCTCCTACGAGCAGTACTTC.

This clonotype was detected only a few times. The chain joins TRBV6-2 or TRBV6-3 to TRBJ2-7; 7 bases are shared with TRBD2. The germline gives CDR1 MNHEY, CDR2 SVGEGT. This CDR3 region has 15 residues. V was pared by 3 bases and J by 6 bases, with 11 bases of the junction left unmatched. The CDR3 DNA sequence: TGTGCCAGCAGTTATGTCATACTAGCGTCGAGCGAGCAGTACTTC. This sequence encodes CASSYVILASSEQYF.

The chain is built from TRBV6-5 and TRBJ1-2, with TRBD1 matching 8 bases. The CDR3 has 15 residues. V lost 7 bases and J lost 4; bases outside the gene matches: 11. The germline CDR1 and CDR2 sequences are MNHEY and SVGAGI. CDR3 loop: CASTERQGWAYGYTF. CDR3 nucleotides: TGTGCCAGCACCGAAAGACAGGGGTGGGCCTATGGCTACACCTTC.

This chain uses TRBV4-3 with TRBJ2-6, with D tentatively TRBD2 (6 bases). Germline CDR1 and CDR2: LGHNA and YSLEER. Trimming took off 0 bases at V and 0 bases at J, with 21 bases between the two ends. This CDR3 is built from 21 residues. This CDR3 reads CASSQDGLAVDTLSGANVLTF. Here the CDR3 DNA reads TGCGCCAGCAGCCAAGATGGGTTAGCGGTCGATACCCTCTCTGGGGCCAACGTCCTGACTTTC.

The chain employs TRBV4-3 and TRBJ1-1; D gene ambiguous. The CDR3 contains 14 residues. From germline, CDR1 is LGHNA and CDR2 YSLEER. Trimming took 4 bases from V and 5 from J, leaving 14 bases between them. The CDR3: CASSPHVLGTEAFF. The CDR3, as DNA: TGCGCCAGCAGCCCGCACGTATTGGGGACTGAAGCTTTCTTT.

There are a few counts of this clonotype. CDR3 amino acids: CASSIPQGDTEAFF. CDR3 coding DNA: TGTGCCAGCAGTATACCGCAGGGGGACACTGAAGCTTTCTTT. The V call is TRBV12-3 or TRBV12-4, the J call TRBJ1-1; 7 bases are shared with TRBD1. The CDR3 is 14 residues long. With 5 bases clipped from V and 3 bases from J, the junction kept 6 bases outside the gene matches.

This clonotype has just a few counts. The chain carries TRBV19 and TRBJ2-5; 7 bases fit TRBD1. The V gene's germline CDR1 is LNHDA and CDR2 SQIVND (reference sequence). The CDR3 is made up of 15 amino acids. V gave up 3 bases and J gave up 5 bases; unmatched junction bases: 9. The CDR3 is CASSIEGAGGETQYF. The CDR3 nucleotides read TGTGCCAGTAGTATTGAGGGGGCCGGAGGCGAGACCCAGTACTTC.

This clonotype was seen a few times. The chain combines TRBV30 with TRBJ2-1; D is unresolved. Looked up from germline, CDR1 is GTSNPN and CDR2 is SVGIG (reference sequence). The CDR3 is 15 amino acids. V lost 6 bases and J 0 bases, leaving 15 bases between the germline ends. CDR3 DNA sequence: TGTGCCTGTACCGACCTCTATATCTCCTACAATGAGCAGTTCTTC. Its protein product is CACTDLYISYNEQFF.

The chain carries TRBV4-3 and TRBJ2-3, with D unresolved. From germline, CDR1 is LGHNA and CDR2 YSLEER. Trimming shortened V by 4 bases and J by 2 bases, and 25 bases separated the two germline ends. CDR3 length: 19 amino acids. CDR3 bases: TGCGCCAGCAGCCCCCTCAACCTGAGAGGACCCCTACTCACAGATACGCAGTATTTT. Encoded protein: CASSPLNLRGPLLTDTQYF.

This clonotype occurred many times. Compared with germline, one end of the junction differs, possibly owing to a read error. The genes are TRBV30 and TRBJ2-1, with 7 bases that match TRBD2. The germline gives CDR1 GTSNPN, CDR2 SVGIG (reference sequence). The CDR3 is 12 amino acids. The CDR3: CAWSGLALAHAF. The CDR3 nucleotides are TGTGCCTGGAGTGGACTAGCTCTGGCCCACGCTTTC. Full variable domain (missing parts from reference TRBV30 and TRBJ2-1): SQTIHQWPATLVQPVGSPLSLECTVEGTSNPNLYWYRQAAGRGLQLLFYSVGIGQISSEVPQNLSASRPQDRQFILSSKKLLLSDSGFYLCAWSGLALAHAFGPGTRLTVL.

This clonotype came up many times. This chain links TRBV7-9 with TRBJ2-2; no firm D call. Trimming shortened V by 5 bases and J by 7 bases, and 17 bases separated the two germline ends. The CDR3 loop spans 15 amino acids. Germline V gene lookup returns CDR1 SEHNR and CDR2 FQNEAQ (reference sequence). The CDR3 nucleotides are TGTGCCAGCAGCCCCCCCCCTGGATCGGGCGGGGAGCTGTTTTTT. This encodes CASSPPPGSGGELFF.

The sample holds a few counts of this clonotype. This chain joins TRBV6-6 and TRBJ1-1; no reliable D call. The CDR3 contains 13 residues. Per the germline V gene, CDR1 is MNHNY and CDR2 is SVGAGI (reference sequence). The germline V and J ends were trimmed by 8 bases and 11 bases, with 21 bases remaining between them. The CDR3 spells CASAYGGPLGAFF. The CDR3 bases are TGTGCCAGCGCCTACGGCGGTCCTCTCGGGGCTTTCTTT.

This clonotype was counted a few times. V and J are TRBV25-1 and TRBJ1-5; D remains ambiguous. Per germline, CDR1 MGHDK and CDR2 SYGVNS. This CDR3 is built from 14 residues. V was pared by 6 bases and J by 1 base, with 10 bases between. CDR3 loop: CASSDLGSNQPQHF. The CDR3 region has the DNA TGTGCCAGCAGCGACTTGGGGAGCAATCAGCCCCAGCATTTT.

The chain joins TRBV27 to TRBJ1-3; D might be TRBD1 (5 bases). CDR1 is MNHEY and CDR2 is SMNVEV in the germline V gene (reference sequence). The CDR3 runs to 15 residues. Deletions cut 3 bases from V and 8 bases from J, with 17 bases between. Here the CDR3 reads CASSFGGRAEDTIYF. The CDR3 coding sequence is TGTGCCAGCAGTTTCGGGGGTAGGGCAGAGGACACCATATATTTT.

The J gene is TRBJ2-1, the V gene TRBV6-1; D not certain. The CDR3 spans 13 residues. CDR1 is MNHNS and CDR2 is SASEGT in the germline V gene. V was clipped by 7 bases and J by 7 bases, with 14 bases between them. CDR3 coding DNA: TGTGCCAGCATCGACGGCCAGTCGAATGAGCAGTTCTTC. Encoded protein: CASIDGQSNEQFF.

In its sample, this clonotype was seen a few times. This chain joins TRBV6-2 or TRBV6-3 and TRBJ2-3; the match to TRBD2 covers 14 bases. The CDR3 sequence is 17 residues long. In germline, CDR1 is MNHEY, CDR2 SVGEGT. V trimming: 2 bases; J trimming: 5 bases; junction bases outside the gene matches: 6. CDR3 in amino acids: CASSYPTSGGEGDTQYF. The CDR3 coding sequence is TGTGCCAGCAGTTACCCGACTAGCGGGGGGGAAGGAGATACGCAGTATTTT.

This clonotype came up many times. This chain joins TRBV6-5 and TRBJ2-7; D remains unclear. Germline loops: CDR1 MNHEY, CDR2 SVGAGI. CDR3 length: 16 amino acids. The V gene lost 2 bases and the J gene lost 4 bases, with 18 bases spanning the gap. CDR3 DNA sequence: TGTGCCAGCAGTTACAATGCAGATCATACTTTATACGAGCAGTACTTC. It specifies CASSYNADHTLYEQYF.

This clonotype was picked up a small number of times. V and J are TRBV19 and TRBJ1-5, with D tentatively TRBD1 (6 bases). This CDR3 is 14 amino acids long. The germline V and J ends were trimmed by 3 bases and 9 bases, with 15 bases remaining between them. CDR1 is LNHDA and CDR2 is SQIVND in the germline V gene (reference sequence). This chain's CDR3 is CASSIDSGARPQHF. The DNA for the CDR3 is TGTGCCAGTAGTATCGATTCGGGGGCTCGGCCCCAGCATTTT.

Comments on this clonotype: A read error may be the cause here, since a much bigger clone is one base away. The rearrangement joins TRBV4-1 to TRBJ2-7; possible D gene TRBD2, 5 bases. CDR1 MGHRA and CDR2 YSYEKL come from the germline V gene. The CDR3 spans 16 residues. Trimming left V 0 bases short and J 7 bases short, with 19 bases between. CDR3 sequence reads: CASSQDLMEVEVEQYF. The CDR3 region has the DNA TGCGCCAGCAGCCAAGATTTAATGGAGGTGGAGGTAGAGCAGTACTTC.

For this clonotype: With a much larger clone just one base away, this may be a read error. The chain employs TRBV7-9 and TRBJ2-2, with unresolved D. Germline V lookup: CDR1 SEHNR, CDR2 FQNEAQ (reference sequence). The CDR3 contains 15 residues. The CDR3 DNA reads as TGTGCCGGCAGCCCCCCCCCTGGATCGGGCGGGGAGCTGTTTTTT. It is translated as CAGSPPPGSGGELFF.

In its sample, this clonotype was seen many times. The CDR3 spells CASSWTSGAYEQYF. The DNA for the CDR3 is TGTGCCAGCAGCTGGACTAGCGGAGCCTACGAGCAGTACTTC. The V call is TRBV27, the J call TRBJ2-7; 10 nucleotides align to TRBD2. The J segment lost 2 bases and the V segment lost 6 bases, leaving 4 bases of the junction unmatched. Germline values: CDR1 MNHEY, CDR2 SMNVEV (reference sequence). The CDR3 has 14 amino acids.

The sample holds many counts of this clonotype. For the CDR3, the DNA is TGTGCCTGGAGTAGTGGGACTAGCGAAGAGACCCAGTACTTC. Its protein product is CAWSSGTSEETQYF. The chain couples TRBV30 to TRBJ2-5; 10 bases match TRBD2. The germline V gene has CDR1 GTSNPN and CDR2 SVGIG (reference sequence). This CDR3 has 14 amino acids. With 2 bases clipped from V and 3 bases from J, the junction kept 3 bases outside the gene matches.

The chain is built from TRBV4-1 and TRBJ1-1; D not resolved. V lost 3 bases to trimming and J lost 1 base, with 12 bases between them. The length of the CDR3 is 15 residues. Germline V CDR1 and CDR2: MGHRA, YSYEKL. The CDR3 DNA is TGCGCCAGCAGCCAGGCGCTTGCAGCGAACACTGAAGCTTTCTTT. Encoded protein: CASSQALAANTEAFF.

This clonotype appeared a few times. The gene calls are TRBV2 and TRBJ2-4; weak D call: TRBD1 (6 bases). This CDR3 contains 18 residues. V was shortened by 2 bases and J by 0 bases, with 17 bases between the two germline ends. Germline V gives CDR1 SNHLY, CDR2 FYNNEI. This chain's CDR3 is CASSELRQTGVAKNIQYF. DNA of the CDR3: TGTGCCAGCAGTGAACTCCGCCAGACAGGCGTAGCCAAAAACATTCAGTACTTC.